The rows below give T cell receptor beta chains drawn from one sample of a study of cytomegalovirus exposure and HLA in healthy donors. Repertoires were generated with immunoSEQ multiplex PCR, while TCRdb's copy carries only in-frame clones and drops some. Among some 230,000 clones listed, about 90% were seen once. Sequencing was done on a sample of PBMCs. The receptors come from a woman aged 18-29 years in good health and CMV-seronegative. The CDR3 runs from the conserved cysteine through the conserved F or W. The order of the fields is J gene, D gene, V gene, clone size, CDR3 DNA, CDR3 protein. A D gene is named only where the DNA matches it firmly. For some rows the clone size is stated as once, few or many, or as a class when expanded; others skip it.

j_gene: TRBJ1-5
d_gene: NA
v_gene: TRBV6-1
abundance: few
CDR3nt: TGTGCCAGCAGTCGGGATGGAGGCAATCAGCCCCAGCATTTT
CDR3aa: CASSRDGGNQPQHF

j_gene: TRBJ1-1
d_gene: NA
v_gene: TRBV5-1
abundance: NA
CDR3nt: TGCGCCAGCAGCTTGGCGTCAGGGGAAAACACTGAAGCTTTCTTT
CDR3aa: CASSLASGENTEAFF

j_gene: TRBJ1-2
d_gene: NA
v_gene: TRBV6-5
abundance: NA
CDR3nt: TGTGCCAGCAGTTACTCTTCGGTTTTCGGTTACTACGGCTACACCTTC
CDR3aa: CASSYSSVFGYYGYTF

j_gene: TRBJ2-1
d_gene: TRBD1
v_gene: TRBV27
abundance: NA
CDR3nt: TGTGCCAGCAGTTTATCCGCCCAGGCCCTGGGACAGAACTACAATGAGCAGTTCTTC
CDR3aa: CASSLSAQALGQNYNEQFF

j_gene: TRBJ2-2
d_gene: NA
v_gene: TRBV18
abundance: NA
CDR3nt: TGTGCCAGCTCCCGCAGGACAGTCCCTATCACCGGGGAGCTGTTTTTT
CDR3aa: CASSRRTVPITGELFF

j_gene: TRBJ1-2
d_gene: NA
v_gene: TRBV7-9
abundance: once
CDR3nt: TGTGCCAGCAGCTTACCCTCCGAGGGTGGCTACACCTTC
CDR3aa: CASSLPSEGGYTF

j_gene: TRBJ2-5
d_gene: TRBD2
v_gene: TRBV9
abundance: NA
CDR3nt: TGTGCCAGCAGCGTGGGACTAGCGGGAGGTCGAGAGACCCAGTACTTC
CDR3aa: CASSVGLAGGRETQYF

j_gene: TRBJ1-2
d_gene: NA
v_gene: TRBV29-1
abundance: many
CDR3nt: TGCAGCGTTGGGGACATCTATGGCTACACCTTC
CDR3aa: CSVGDIYGYTF

j_gene: TRBJ2-1
d_gene: TRBD2
v_gene: TRBV6-1
abundance: NA
CDR3nt: TGTGCCAGCAAGCGGGACTCGAGAGAGCAGTTCTTC
CDR3aa: CASKRDSREQFF

j_gene: TRBJ1-2
d_gene: TRBD1
v_gene: TRBV9
abundance: NA
CDR3nt: TGTGCCAGCAGCGCTGTAACCGGGACAGGTGACTATGGCTACACCTTC
CDR3aa: CASSAVTGTGDYGYTF

j_gene: TRBJ2-1
d_gene: NA
v_gene: TRBV29-1
abundance: NA
CDR3nt: TGCAGCACTGGGCTAGCCTATGAGCAGTTCTTC
CDR3aa: CSTGLAYEQFF

j_gene: TRBJ1-5
d_gene: NA
v_gene: TRBV21-1
abundance: once
CDR3nt: TGTGCCAGCAGCAAACCGACAGCCCAGCATTTT
CDR3aa: CASSKPTAQHF

j_gene: TRBJ2-7
d_gene: NA
v_gene: TRBV7-9
abundance: NA
CDR3nt: TGTGCCAGCAGCCCCCCGAGCGGTCCCTACGAGCAGTACTTC
CDR3aa: CASSPPSGPYEQYF

j_gene: TRBJ2-1
d_gene: NA
v_gene: TRBV5-1
abundance: NA
CDR3nt: TGCGCCAGCAGCTCTGGGGGGACAGTCTACAATGAGCAGTTCTTC
CDR3aa: CASSSGGTVYNEQFF

j_gene: TRBJ1-2
d_gene: NA
v_gene: TRBV7-9
abundance: NA
CDR3nt: TGTGCCAGCACTGAAACTCAGGGGCGAGCTAACTATGGCTACACCTTC
CDR3aa: CASTETQGRANYGYTF

j_gene: TRBJ1-1
d_gene: NA
v_gene: TRBV4-2
abundance: NA
CDR3nt: TGTGCCAGCAGCCTACTAGTGAAGAACACTGAAGCTTTCTTT
CDR3aa: CASSLLVKNTEAFF

j_gene: TRBJ2-7
d_gene: TRBD1
v_gene: TRBV19
abundance: NA
CDR3nt: TGTGCCAGTAGTCCCCGTCGGACAGGGGCTTCCTACGAGCAGTACTTC
CDR3aa: CASSPRRTGASYEQYF

j_gene: TRBJ2-6
d_gene: TRBD1
v_gene: TRBV10-3
abundance: NA
CDR3nt: TGTGCCACACAGGGGATTAGGGGCTCTGGGGCCAACGTCCTGACTTTC
CDR3aa: CATQGIRGSGANVLTF

j_gene: TRBJ2-7
d_gene: TRBD1
v_gene: TRBV30
abundance: NA
CDR3nt: TGTGCCTGGGAACCTAAAGACAGGGCCACCTACGAGCAGTACTTC
CDR3aa: CAWEPKDRATYEQYF

j_gene: TRBJ2-1
d_gene: TRBD2
v_gene: TRBV6-1
abundance: NA
CDR3nt: TGTGCCACCGCTACTAGCGTTTACAATGAGCAGTTCTTC
CDR3aa: CATATSVYNEQFF

j_gene: TRBJ1-3
d_gene: TRBD1
v_gene: TRBV5-1
abundance: NA
CDR3nt: TGCGCCAGCAGCTTGGCCCCGACAGGGGATGAAAACACCATATATTTT
CDR3aa: CASSLAPTGDENTIYF

j_gene: TRBJ2-1
d_gene: TRBD2
v_gene: TRBV6-1
abundance: NA
CDR3nt: TGTGCCAGCAGTGAAGCGGGACGGGAGGGCGGCAGATACAATGAGCAGTTCTTC
CDR3aa: CASSEAGREGGRYNEQFF

j_gene: TRBJ1-1
d_gene: TRBD1
v_gene: TRBV30
abundance: NA
CDR3nt: TGTGCCTGGGACAGGGGGCGAGTAACTGAAGCTTTCTTT
CDR3aa: CAWDRGRVTEAFF

j_gene: TRBJ2-3
d_gene: NA
v_gene: TRBV28
abundance: NA
CDR3nt: TGTGCCAGCAGCCTTAGAGACAGTTTCCGTGGGCAGTATTTT
CDR3aa: CASSLRDSFRGQYF

j_gene: TRBJ2-1
d_gene: NA
v_gene: TRBV5-6
abundance: NA
CDR3nt: TGTGCCAGCAGCTTGGATAGCTCCTACAATGAGCAGTTCTTC
CDR3aa: CASSLDSSYNEQFF

j_gene: TRBJ2-7
d_gene: NA
v_gene: TRBV11-2
abundance: NA
CDR3nt: TGTGCCAGCAGCTTATGGATCCAGGGGAGCTCCTACGAGCAGTACTTC
CDR3aa: CASSLWIQGSSYEQYF

j_gene: TRBJ1-1
d_gene: TRBD1
v_gene: TRBV29-1
abundance: NA
CDR3nt: TGCAGCGTCGTAAGAACCAGGGGGAGTGAAGCTTTCTTT
CDR3aa: CSVVRTRGSEAFF

j_gene: TRBJ2-7
d_gene: NA
v_gene: TRBV27
abundance: NA
CDR3nt: TGTGCCAGCAGTTATTCGTCCCGGTACGAGCAGTACTTC
CDR3aa: CASSYSSRYEQYF

j_gene: TRBJ1-1
d_gene: NA
v_gene: TRBV19
abundance: NA
CDR3nt: TGTGCCAGTAGGAAGGACTCGAACACTGAAGCTTTCTTT
CDR3aa: CASRKDSNTEAFF

j_gene: TRBJ2-6
d_gene: NA
v_gene: TRBV19
abundance: NA
CDR3nt: TGTGCCAGTACCTCAAGGGGCCCAGATCAAAGCGTGCTCTCTGGGGCCAACGTCCTGACTTTC
CDR3aa: CASTSRGPDQSVLSGANVLTF

j_gene: TRBJ2-7
d_gene: NA
v_gene: TRBV6-4
abundance: NA
CDR3nt: TGTGCCAGCAGTGACTCTAGTGGGCCTGGCTACGAGCAGTACTTC
CDR3aa: CASSDSSGPGYEQYF

j_gene: TRBJ2-1
d_gene: TRBD1
v_gene: TRBV5-1
abundance: NA
CDR3nt: TGCGCCAGCAGCAGCGACAGGGTCGATGAGCAGTTCTTC
CDR3aa: CASSSDRVDEQFF